The rows below give T cell receptor beta chains drawn from one sample of a study of beta chain features in type 1 diabetes. Sequenced by immunoSEQ multiplex PCR; TCRdb stores in-frame clones only, minus some. The sample yields around 250,000 clones, around 21% seen once. The specimen was naive CD4+ T cells from blood. These receptors were obtained from a woman aged 40-49 years with type 1 diabetes. The CDR3 runs from the conserved cysteine through the conserved F or W. Fields, in order: V gene, J gene, CDR3 protein.

TRBV6-5	TRBJ2-5	CASSYLETQYF
TRBV4-3	TRBJ1-1	CASSLDRAGTEAFF
TRBV5-1	TRBJ1-1	CASSEQGAEAFF
TRBV19	TRBJ2-6	CASSIRRTGANVLTF
TRBV7-9	TRBJ2-6	CASSLTGHLSSGANVLTF
TRBV6-6	TRBJ1-5	CASSSQGYSQPQHF
TRBV7-3	TRBJ2-7	CASSTGADYEQYF
TRBV18	TRBJ1-2	CASSAENYGYTF
TRBV6-6	TRBJ1-6	CASSYGGAENSPLHF
TRBV5-1	TRBJ2-7	CASSFSGVRDEQYF
TRBV2	TRBJ1-2	CASTGVDRVDGYTF
TRBV28	TRBJ2-7	CASSSPGTGSYEQYF
TRBV29-1	TRBJ2-7	CSAMTGGSYEQYF
TRBV6-6	TRBJ2-7	CASTPSMGPGWEQYF
TRBV30	TRBJ1-1	CAWSDDRGRGGTEAFF
TRBV15	TRBJ2-3	CATSREPLQLLGGVDTQYF
TRBV30	TRBJ1-2	CAWTGKDEDGRGYTF
TRBV11-3	TRBJ2-7	CASSRGAGNAYEQYF
TRBV29-1	TRBJ2-7	CSVYRGSEQYF
TRBV7-9	TRBJ2-1	CASSLEGTSGTNNEQFF
TRBV9	TRBJ2-2	CASSGKQGSTGELFF
TRBV30	TRBJ1-1	CAWRSGGRGEAFF
TRBV5-1	TRBJ1-2	CASSFTRGNQVSDGYTF
TRBV28	TRBJ1-4	CASSGQGKKLFF
TRBV18	TRBJ1-1	CASTPTALNTEAFF
TRBV7-2	TRBJ1-1	CASSPKSPLPEAFF
TRBV9	TRBJ2-3	CASSVGLAANADTQYF
TRBV9	TRBJ2-3	CARSGTSFKGGTDTQYF
TRBV7-3	TRBJ2-5	CASSRDRDETQYF
TRBV27	TRBJ1-5	CASSVDRSNQPQHF
TRBV14	TRBJ2-3	CASSQVGGSRTDTQYF
TRBV28	TRBJ1-2	CASSSGRGYTF
TRBV28	TRBJ2-7	CASTLSGSGEQYF
TRBV7-9	TRBJ2-7	CASSPSKQGLISYEQYF
TRBV29-1	TRBJ2-3	CSVDLPDTQYF
TRBV18	TRBJ1-1	CASSPWTGSGTEAFF
TRBV2	TRBJ2-1	CASRIGEGNNEQFF
TRBV2	TRBJ1-5	CASSPAGQSQPQHF
TRBV11-2	TRBJ1-5	CASSLAYGYSNQPQHF
TRBV7-2	TRBJ2-3	CASSLEGRGITDTQYF
TRBV19	TRBJ1-5	CASNRLRGNQPQHF
TRBV9	TRBJ2-4	CASSTRMENIQYF
TRBV7-2	TRBJ1-2	CASSLDAGNYGYTF
TRBV12-5	TRBJ1-2	CASGFDRGQGYTF
TRBV7-9	TRBJ1-4	CASSTEPRGDREKLFF
TRBV7-9	TRBJ1-6	CASSVVANSPLHF
TRBV7-8	TRBJ1-1	CASTPSSRGIGEAFF
TRBV30	TRBJ1-1	CAWSNMTGLNTEAFF
TRBV28	TRBJ2-7	CASSGDRSYEQYF
TRBV6-6	TRBJ2-3	CASSYLPPPSTDTQYF
TRBV25-1	TRBJ1-1	CASTPNRGMNTEAFF
TRBV18	TRBJ2-5	CASSPGASETQYF
TRBV20-1	TRBJ1-1	CSASGGPEAFF
TRBV28	TRBJ1-4	CASSPGQASNEKLFF
TRBV5-1	TRBJ2-3	CASQQGPSTDTQYF
TRBV11-2	TRBJ1-2	CASSLGPGQDYGYTF
TRBV28	TRBJ1-1	CASSSGGLNTEAFF
TRBV28	TRBJ2-1	CASRARNEQFF
TRBV7-3	TRBJ2-1	CASSLTLGGAREQFF